This T cell receptor (beta chain) was sequenced during a study of blood T cell repertoires in COVID-19. Germline CDR1 and CDR2: SQVTM and ANQGSEA. The CDR3 has 11 residues. V shed 4 bases and J shed 7 bases, with 11 bases lying between them. In the original workflow: Nucleated cell number was recorded as an estimate derived from reference gene primer amplification. The data were produced by immunoSEQ multiplex PCR, yet TCRdb's version contains in-frame clones alone and is incomplete. The V and J calls and clone size come from that table; D and trimming were worked out from the DNA. Among 45,000 to 55,000 clones, 65% to 85% were seen once, and the ten largest hold 15%. This clone was seen only a few times.

The receptor comes from a human donor with active or convalescent COVID-19. The donor label of this sample is uncertain. V and J are TRBV29-1 and TRBJ2-7; D unclear. Sequenced: peripheral blood. The CDR3, as DNA: TGCAGCGTTGTTAAGGCGAGGGAGCAGTACTTC. Encoded protein: CSVVKAREQYF.